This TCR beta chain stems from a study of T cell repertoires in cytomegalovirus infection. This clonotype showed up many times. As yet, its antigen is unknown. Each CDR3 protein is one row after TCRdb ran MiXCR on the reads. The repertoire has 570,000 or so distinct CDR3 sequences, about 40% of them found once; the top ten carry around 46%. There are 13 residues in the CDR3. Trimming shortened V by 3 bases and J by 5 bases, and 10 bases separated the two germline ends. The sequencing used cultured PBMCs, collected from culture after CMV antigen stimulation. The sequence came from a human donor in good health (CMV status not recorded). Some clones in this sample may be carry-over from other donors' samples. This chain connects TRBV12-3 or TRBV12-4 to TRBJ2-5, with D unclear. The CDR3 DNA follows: TGTGCCAGCAGTTTTGCTGGGGTCGAGACCCAGTACTTC. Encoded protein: CASSFAGVETQYF.